The source of this T cell receptor beta chain is a study of blood T cell repertoires in COVID-19. Across the study: PBMCs, B-cell-depleted T cells, or T cells provided the cDNA or gDNA that made up the material.

Some clones are missing from TCRdb's copy, which holds only in-frame ones; the method was immunoSEQ multiplex PCR. The sample has 200,000 to 300,000 clones; around 84% are singletons. J was trimmed by 4 bases and V by 3 bases; bases with no gene match: 4. Germline V lookup: CDR1 KGHSH, CDR2 LQKENI. This CDR3 comprises 14 residues. The sequence derives from a man aged 60 to 75 with acute or convalescent COVID-19. The J gene is TRBJ2-3, the V gene TRBV18, with 7 bases aligning to TRBD1. Material for sequencing was peripheral blood. CDR3 in amino acids: CASSPTGIPDTQYF. Written as DNA, the CDR3 is TGTGCCAGCTCACCGACAGGGATCCCAGATACGCAGTATTTT. Full variable domain (remainder filled in from reference TRBV18 and TRBJ2-3): NAGVMQNPRHLVRRRGQEARLRCSPMKGHSHVYWYRQLPEEGLKFMVYLQKENIIDESGMPKERFSAEFPKEGPSILRIQQVVRGDSAAYFCASSPTGIPDTQYFGPGTRLTVL.